The 28 T cell receptor beta chains presented below share a single source sample, sequenced in a study of beta chain features in type 1 diabetes. Every bit of the isolated RNA underwent reverse transcription, so sequencing read expressed TCRB transcripts. Profiling relied on immunoSEQ multiplex PCR, and the TCRdb table lists in-frame clones only, not all of them. The sample gives 70,000 to 95,000 clones, about a third of which show up once; approximately 0.46% is in the top ten. Source material: stem cell memory CD4+ T cells from blood. The receptors stem from a woman between 18 and 29 years old in good health.

At least ten counts were recorded for this clone. The V call is TRBV30, the J call TRBJ2-4; 10 bases align to TRBD1. The CDR3 is 15 residues long. CDR1 GTSNPN and CDR2 SVGIG come from the germline V gene (reference sequence). V shed 0 bases and J 7 bases; nucleotides not matched to a gene: 6. The CDR3 reads CAWSVRDRGFNIQYF. The CDR3, as DNA: TGTGCCTGGAGTGTAAGGGACAGGGGATTCAACATTCAGTACTTC. Complete variable domain (other parts from reference TRBV30 and TRBJ2-4): SQTIHQWPATLVQPVGSPLSLECTVEGTSNPNLYWYRQAAGRGLQLLFYSVGIGQISSEVPQNLSASRPQDRQFILSSKKLLLSDSGFYLCAWSVRDRGFNIQYFGAGTRLSVL.

This chain uses TRBV7-9 with TRBJ1-1; 7 bases fit TRBD1. The V gene's germline CDR1 is SEHNR and CDR2 FQNEAQ (reference sequence). V lost 5 bases and J lost 9; bases outside the gene matches: 15. This CDR3 region has 15 residues. The CDR3 spells CASSIQGGRLDQAFF. As DNA, the CDR3 is TGTGCCAGCAGCATACAAGGGGGCAGGCTTGATCAAGCTTTCTTT.

The sample holds one count of this clone. The chain joins TRBV18 to TRBJ2-5, with 8 bases matching TRBD2. The CDR3 sequence is 14 residues long. CDR1 is KGHSH and CDR2 is LQKENI in the germline V gene. V dropped 3 bases and J dropped 7; count of bases not matched to a gene: 7. As DNA, the CDR3 is TGTGCCAGCTCACCTCCCGCCCTAGCGGGGACCCAGTACTTC. Amino acid sequence: CASSPPALAGTQYF.

This chain uses TRBV7-2 with TRBJ1-1; D is perhaps TRBD1 (5 bases). This CDR3 is built from 14 residues. V was cut by 1 base and J by 1 base, with 7 bases left in between. CDR1 is SGHTA and CDR2 is FQGNSA in the germline V gene. This chain's CDR3 is CASSLDRTNTEAFF. The CDR3 region has the DNA TGTGCCAGCAGCTTAGACAGGACGAACACTGAAGCTTTCTTT.

This clone was observed once. The chain combines TRBV10-3 with TRBJ2-5, with 7 bases that match TRBD2. The CDR3 contains 13 residues. Germline V gene lookup returns CDR1 ENHRY and CDR2 SYGVKD. V lost 7 bases and J lost 2; bases outside the gene matches: 4. CDR3 DNA sequence: TGTGCCATCACCGCGGGAGTACAAGAGACCCAGTACTTC. This translates into CAITAGVQETQYF.

J is TRBJ1-2 and V is TRBV6-6, with 12 bases fitting TRBD1. Germline CDR1 MNHNY, CDR2 SVGAGI (reference sequence). This CDR3 region has 15 residues. V was pared by 4 bases and J by 8 bases, with 8 bases of the junction left unmatched. The CDR3 DNA reads as TGTGCCAGCAGTTTCAAAACCGGGACAGGGGGCGGCTACACCTTC. Translating it yields CASSFKTGTGGGYTF.

This clone was seen many times. V usage is TRBV7-9 and J usage is TRBJ2-1; D is perhaps TRBD1 (6 bases). Germline V gives CDR1 SEHNR, CDR2 FQNEAQ (reference sequence). This CDR3 contains 16 residues. V lost 4 bases and J 5 bases, leaving 18 bases between the germline ends. The CDR3 loop is CASSSLGTRGNNEQFF. The CDR3 DNA follows: TGTGCCAGCAGCTCGCTGGGAACAAGGGGGAACAATGAGCAGTTCTTC.

The CDR3 DNA sequence: TGTGCCAGCAGCCCATGGACAGGAAGCTCTGGGGCCAACGTCCTGACTTTC. Translating gives CASSPWTGSSGANVLTF. The chain has TRBV7-9 and TRBJ2-6; 7 bases fit TRBD1. This CDR3 region has 17 residues. Trimming at V came to 5 bases and at J to 0 bases, leaving 7 bases not matched to a gene. Germline V gives CDR1 SEHNR, CDR2 FQNEAQ (reference sequence).

This chain uses TRBV9 with TRBJ1-6; no firm D call. Per the germline V gene, CDR1 is SGDLS and CDR2 is YYNGEE. The CDR3 spans 13 residues. V dropped 3 bases and J dropped 7 bases, with 8 bases sitting between them. The CDR3 sequence is CASSGTVNSPLHF. The CDR3 DNA reads TGTGCCAGCAGCGGCACGGTCAATTCACCCCTCCACTTT.

Only a few counts were recorded for this clone. The V gene is TRBV7-9, the J gene TRBJ1-6; TRBD1 might be the D (5 bases). CDR1 SEHNR and CDR2 FQNEAQ come from the germline V gene (reference sequence). This CDR3 has 14 residues. Trimming pared 3 bases from V and 9 bases from J, leaving 12 bases between. CDR3 in amino acids: CASSFQGGSSPLHF. In DNA, the CDR3 is TGTGCCAGCAGCTTCCAGGGAGGGAGTTCACCCCTCCACTTT.

This clone was detected only a few times. This chain links TRBV4-1 with TRBJ1-1; a weak D match, TRBD1 (6 bases). The CDR3 contains 17 residues. From germline, CDR1 is MGHRA and CDR2 YSYEKL. Trimming left V 0 bases short and J 4 bases short, with 18 bases between. The CDR3: CASSQDRTTGRGTEAFF. The DNA for the CDR3 is TGCGCCAGCAGCCAAGATCGCACTACAGGGCGCGGCACTGAAGCTTTCTTT.

This clone came up a few times. The rearrangement uses TRBV5-4 and TRBJ2-6, with a possible D match to TRBD2 (7 bases). Looked up from germline, CDR1 is SGHNT and CDR2 is YYREEE (reference sequence). Trimming took off 0 bases at V and 0 bases at J, with 13 bases between the two ends. CDR3 length: 18 residues. The CDR3 loop reads CASSLAGGGRSGANVLTF. The CDR3 DNA reads TGTGCCAGCAGCTTGGCTGGGGGGGGCCGCTCTGGGGCCAACGTCCTGACTTTC.

In nucleotides, the CDR3 is TGTGCCAGCAGTGAATCCGTATACGGGGAGCTGTTTTTT. Protein: CASSESVYGELFF. This rearrangement joins TRBV25-1 to TRBJ2-2; D is uncertain. Germline-derived CDR1 and CDR2 are MGHDK and SYGVNS. Deletions cut 1 base from V and 7 bases from J, with 7 bases between. This CDR3 is 13 amino acids long. The complete variable domain, with remaining parts taken from reference TRBV25-1 and TRBJ2-2, reads EADIYQTPRYLVIGTGKKITLECSQTMGHDKMYWYQQDPGMELHLIHYSYGVNSTEKGDLSSESTVSRIRTEHFPLTLESARPSHTSQYLCASSESVYGELFFGEGSRLTVL.

There are a few counts of this clone. The genes are TRBV4-1 and TRBJ2-5, with 9 bases identical to TRBD1. CDR1 and CDR2 from the germline V gene are MGHRA and YSYEKL. Trimming cost V 3 bases and J 4 bases; bases outside gene matches: 6. The CDR3 consists of 15 residues. The CDR3 bases are TGCGCCAGCAGCCAGTCCGGGGACAGGGCAGAGACCCAGTACTTC. Its translation: CASSQSGDRAETQYF.

This clone occurred a few times. The chain recombines TRBV23-1 with TRBJ2-6; D is perhaps TRBD1 (5 bases). TRBV23-1 is designated an ORF whose function remains uncertain. The V end was cut by 0 bases, the J end by 0 bases, with 12 bases between. This CDR3 has 18 residues. CDR3 region: CASSQSGQGSSGANVLTF. The DNA for the CDR3 is TGCGCCAGCAGTCAATCGGGGCAGGGTAGCTCTGGGGCCAACGTCCTGACTTTC.

This rearrangement joins TRBV7-2 to TRBJ2-3; TRBD2 matches 13 bases. The CDR3 is made up of 17 amino acids. The V and J ends lost 5 bases and 4 bases, in that order; junction bases with no gene match: 9. Germline assignment: CDR1 SGHTA and CDR2 FQGNSA. This CDR3 reads CASSTQLAGGRPDTQYF. CDR3 coding DNA: TGTGCCAGCAGCACCCAACTAGCGGGGGGGAGGCCAGATACGCAGTATTTT.

J is TRBJ1-2 and V is TRBV2; D unresolved. The V end was cut by 1 base, the J end by 8 bases, with 8 bases between. The length of the CDR3 is 12 residues. Germline-derived CDR1 and CDR2 are SNHLY and FYNNEI. Here the CDR3 reads CASSEVPGGYTF. CDR3 sequence (DNA): TGTGCCAGCAGTGAAGTTCCTGGCGGCTACACCTTC.

V gene TRBV18 combines with J gene TRBJ2-2; D may be TRBD1 (6 bases). There are 15 residues in the CDR3. V was shortened by 1 base and J by 3 bases, with 9 bases between the two germline ends. CDR1 and CDR2 (germline): KGHSH, LQKENI. Here the CDR3 reads CASSPRKGDTGELFF. As DNA, the CDR3 is TGTGCCAGCTCACCACGTAAGGGGGACACCGGGGAGCTGTTTTTT.

The chain recombines TRBV9 with TRBJ2-2; 9 nucleotides agree with TRBD1. CDR1 is SGDLS and CDR2 is YYNGEE in the germline V gene. There are 15 residues in the CDR3. V dropped 4 bases and J dropped 2; count of bases not matched to a gene: 3. This chain's CDR3 is CASSPQGANTGELFF. CDR3 sequence (DNA): TGTGCCAGCAGCCCACAGGGGGCTAACACCGGGGAGCTGTTTTTT. Drawing the rest from reference TRBV9 and TRBJ2-2, the complete variable domain is DSGVTQTPKHLITATGQRVTLRCSPRSGDLSVYWYQQSLDQGLQFLIQYYNGEERAKGNILERFSAQQFPDLHSELNLSSLELGDSALYFCASSPQGANTGELFFGEGSRLTVL.

The gene calls are TRBV29-1 and TRBJ2-5; perhaps TRBD1 as D (6 bases). This CDR3 contains 14 residues. The V end lost 3 bases, the J end lost 1 base, and 12 bases lay between the germline ends. The germline CDR1 and CDR2 sequences are SQVTM and ANQGSEA. The CDR3 DNA follows: TGCAGCGTTGAGGCCAGGGGTACCCAAGAGACCCAGTACTTC. Its protein product is CSVEARGTQETQYF.

The sample holds a few counts of this clone. This sequence joins TRBV7-2 and TRBJ2-5; the D gene is possibly TRBD2 (7 bases). Trimming shortened V by 1 base and J by 7 bases, and 19 bases separated the two germline ends. Germline CDR1 and CDR2: SGHTA and FQGNSA. This CDR3 is 16 amino acids long. The CDR3 reads CASSLVPGGGRGTQYF. CDR3 coding DNA: TGTGCCAGCAGCTTAGTTCCGGGGGGCGGTCGGGGGACCCAGTACTTC.

The V and J genes are TRBV10-3 and TRBJ1-1; 9 bases align to TRBD1. CDR1 ENHRY and CDR2 SYGVKD come from the germline V gene. The CDR3 is 13 amino acids. Unmatched junction bases numbered 3, after V lost 5 bases and J lost 5 bases. CDR3 sequence: CAISPQGATEAFF. The CDR3 coding sequence is TGTGCCATCAGTCCACAGGGGGCAACTGAAGCTTTCTTT.

J is TRBJ1-1 and V is TRBV30, with D unclear. The CDR3 spans 13 residues. The ends were cut back, 4 bases at V and 1 base at J, with 10 bases in the middle. From germline, CDR1 is GTSNPN and CDR2 SVGIG (reference sequence). In nucleotides, the CDR3 is TGTGCCTGGACCTTACTCCCGAACACTGAAGCTTTCTTT. Translation: CAWTLLPNTEAFF.

The chain employs TRBV19 and TRBJ1-5; D is uncertain. The germline V gene has CDR1 LNHDA and CDR2 SQIVND (reference sequence). The CDR3 has 14 residues. Between the trimmed V and J ends, which lost 4 bases and 0 bases, there was a span of 7 bases. As DNA, the CDR3 is TGTGCCAGTAGTAAGAGGTCTAGCAATCAGCCCCAGCATTTT. Translation: CASSKRSSNQPQHF.

This clone appeared a few times. The chain is built from TRBV5-1 and TRBJ2-1; TRBD1 agrees at 9 bases. J was trimmed by 7 bases and V by 3 bases; bases with no gene match: 5. The germline V gene encodes CDR1 SGHRS and CDR2 YFSETQ. The CDR3 sequence is 14 residues long. CDR3 in DNA: TGCGCCAGCAGCTGGGGACAGGGAGGAAATGAGCAGTTCTTC. This gives the protein CASSWGQGGNEQFF.

V usage is TRBV4-3 and J usage is TRBJ2-3, with 7 bases matching TRBD1. CDR1 and CDR2 from the germline V gene are LGHNA and YSLEER. Losses at the gene ends were 3 bases for V and 0 bases for J; bases not matched to a gene: 6. The CDR3 covers 16 residues. CDR3 nucleotides: TGCGCCAGCAGCCAGGGACAGCTAACTAGCACAGATACGCAGTATTTT. Translated, it gives CASSQGQLTSTDTQYF.

J is TRBJ2-5 and V is TRBV10-3, with TRBD1 matching over 8 bases. Germline values: CDR1 ENHRY, CDR2 SYGVKD. With V trimmed by 10 bases and J by 2 bases, 6 bases remained unmatched. This CDR3 region has 13 residues. In nucleotides, the CDR3 is TGTGCCACCGCGGGACAGGATCAAGAGACCCAGTACTTC. This translates into CATAGQDQETQYF.

The chain links TRBV14 to TRBJ1-1, with 7 nucleotides matching TRBD1. The CDR3 is 16 residues long. Germline CDR1 is SGHDN and CDR2 is FVKESK. J was trimmed by 5 bases and V by 4 bases; bases with no gene match: 13. The CDR3 region is CASSPWTGPLGTEAFF. CDR3 sequence (DNA): TGTGCCAGCAGCCCGTGGACAGGACCCCTGGGGACTGAAGCTTTCTTT.